This T cell receptor (beta chain) was identified in a study of blood T cell repertoires in COVID-19. Study-level information: Acute-phase and convalescent COVID-19 samples originated in the United States, Italy and Spain.

The V segment lost 4 bases and the J segment 4 bases; nucleotides outside the gene matches: 8. Germline values: CDR1 LGHDT, CDR2 YNNKEL (reference sequence). This CDR3 is 15 amino acids long. In the original processing: Cell counts per sample came from amplifying reference gene primers. Using immunoSEQ multiplex PCR, the repertoire was profiled, and TCRdb retains in-frame clones only, with some absent. The V and J calls and clone size were taken over from that table, and D and trimming were inferred from the DNA. The sample carries about 190,000 clones, approximately 91% recorded once. The chain recombines TRBV3-1 (or the pseudogene TRBV3-2) with TRBJ1-1; 8 positions agree with TRBD1. The specimen sequenced was peripheral blood. This TCR derives from a middle-aged man with acute or convalescent COVID-19. The CDR3 coding sequence is TGTGCCAGCAGCCCTTGGACAGGGACACGCACTGAAGCTTTCTTT. Residues: CASSPWTGTRTEAFF.